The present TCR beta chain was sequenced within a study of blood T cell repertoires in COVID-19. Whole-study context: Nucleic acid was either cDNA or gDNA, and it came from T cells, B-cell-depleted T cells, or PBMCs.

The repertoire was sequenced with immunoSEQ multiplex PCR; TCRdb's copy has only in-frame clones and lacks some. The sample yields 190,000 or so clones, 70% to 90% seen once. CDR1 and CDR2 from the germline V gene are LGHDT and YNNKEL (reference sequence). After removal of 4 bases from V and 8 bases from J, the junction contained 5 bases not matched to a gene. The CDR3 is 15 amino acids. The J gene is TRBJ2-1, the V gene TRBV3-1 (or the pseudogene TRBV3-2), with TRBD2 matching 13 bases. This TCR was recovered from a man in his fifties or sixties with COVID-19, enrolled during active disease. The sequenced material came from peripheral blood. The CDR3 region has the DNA TGTGCCAGCAGCCGTACTAGCGGGAGGGGGCATGAGCAGTTCTTC. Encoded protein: CASSRTSGRGHEQFF.